This T cell receptor beta chain was identified in a study of read filtering for tumor transcriptome and immune sequencing. Study summary: The cohort had roughly 17 men and some 13 women aged roughly 45 to 90, mean roughly 70 years.

At the time of active disease, bone marrow was collected from every patient. Study conclusions and caveats: The CD138-negative fraction was mixed bone marrow immune cells, not pure T cells. Approximately 82% of IR-seq clonotypes had a single read, yet these held approximately 4% of reads.

The ends lost 5 bases at V and 9 bases at J; junction bases unmatched: 6. This CDR3 comprises 13 residues. Per the germline V gene, CDR1 is SEHNR and CDR2 is FQNEAQ (reference sequence). From roughly 400 ng of RNA, a library with molecular barcoded alpha/delta and beta/gamma adaptors was made. TCRdb re-derived calls from the reads in MiXCR, one entry per CDR3 protein. The sample includes approximately 37,000 distinct CDR3 sequences, around 15% of them seen just once. This clonotype was seen repeatedly, ten times or more. Its antigen is not identified. The receptor was derived from a donor at least 40 years old with multiple myeloma. This chain uses TRBV7-9 with TRBJ2-1; TRBD1 agrees at 8 bases. Sequences were obtained from a population of CD138-negative cells sorted from bone marrow. For the CDR3, the DNA is TGTGCCAGCAGCCAGGGACAGGCGAGTGAGCAGTTCTTC. This encodes CASSQGQASEQFF.